This T cell receptor beta chain was identified during a study of T cell responses to AZD1222 COVID-19 vaccine. The overall study: Second-dose intervals near 4 or 12 weeks were combined. Study-level findings and limits: A rise in Spike-specific TCR breadth and depth followed two AZD1222 doses. Close to half of spike-specific TCRs reportedly recognize unmutated variant regions. Just five or six AZD1222 recipients were seropositive at baseline.

Sequencing used immunoSEQ multiplex PCR; TCRdb keeps in-frame clones, though not all of them. In the table there are roughly 160,000 clones, 88% of which are singletons. CDR1 MNHEY and CDR2 SVGAGI come from the germline V gene. The CDR3 contains 15 residues. V dropped 8 bases and J dropped 7 bases, with 20 bases sitting between them. Details on this clone: Its antigen is unknown.

The TCR was taken from an adult in good health. This rearrangement joins TRBV6-5 to TRBJ1-4; D not resolved. The sequences come from peripheral blood, collected on day 0 of AZD1222 vaccination. The CDR3 loop reads CASSFDAGSSEKLFF. The CDR3 bases are TGTGCCAGCTCCTTCGACGCGGGATCGAGTGAAAAACTGTTTTTT.